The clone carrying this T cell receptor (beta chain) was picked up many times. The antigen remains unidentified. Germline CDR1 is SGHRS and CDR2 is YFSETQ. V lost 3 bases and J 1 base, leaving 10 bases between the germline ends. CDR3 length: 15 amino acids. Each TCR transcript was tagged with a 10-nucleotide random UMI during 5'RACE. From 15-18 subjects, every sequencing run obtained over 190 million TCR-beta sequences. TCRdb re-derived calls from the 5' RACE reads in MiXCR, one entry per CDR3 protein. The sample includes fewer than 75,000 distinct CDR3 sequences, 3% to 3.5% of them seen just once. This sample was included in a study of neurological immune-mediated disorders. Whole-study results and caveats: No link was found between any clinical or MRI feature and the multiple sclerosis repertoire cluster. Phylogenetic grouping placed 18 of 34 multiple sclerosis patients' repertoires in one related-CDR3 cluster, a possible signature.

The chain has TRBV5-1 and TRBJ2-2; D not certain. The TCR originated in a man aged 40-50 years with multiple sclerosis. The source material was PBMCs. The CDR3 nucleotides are TGCGCCAGCAGCTGGAGCCAGGAGAACACCGGGGAGCTGTTTTTT. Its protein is CASSWSQENTGELFF.